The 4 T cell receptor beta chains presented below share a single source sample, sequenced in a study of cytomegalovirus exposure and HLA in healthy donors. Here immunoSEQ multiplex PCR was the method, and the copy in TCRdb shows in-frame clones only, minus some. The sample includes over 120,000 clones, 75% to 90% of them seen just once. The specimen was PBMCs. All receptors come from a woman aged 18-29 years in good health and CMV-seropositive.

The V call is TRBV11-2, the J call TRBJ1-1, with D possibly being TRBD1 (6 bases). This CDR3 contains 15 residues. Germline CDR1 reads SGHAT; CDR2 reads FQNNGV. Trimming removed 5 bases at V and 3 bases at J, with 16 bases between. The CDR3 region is CASSPSNRVYTEAFF. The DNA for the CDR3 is TGTGCCAGCAGCCCTAGCAACAGGGTATACACTGAAGCTTTCTTT. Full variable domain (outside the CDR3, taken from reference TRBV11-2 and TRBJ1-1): EAGVAQSPRYKIIEKRQSVAFWCNPISGHATLYWYQQILGQGPKLLIQFQNNGVVDDSQLPKDRFSAERLKGVDSTLKIQPAKLEDSAVYLCASSPSNRVYTEAFFGQGTRLTVV.

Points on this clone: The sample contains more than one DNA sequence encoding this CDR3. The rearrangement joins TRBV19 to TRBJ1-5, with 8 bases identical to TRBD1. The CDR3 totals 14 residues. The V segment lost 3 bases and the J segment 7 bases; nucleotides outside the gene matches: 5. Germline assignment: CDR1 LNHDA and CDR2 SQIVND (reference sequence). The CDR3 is CASSIGQGAQPQHF. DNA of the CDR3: TGTGCCAGTAGTATCGGCCAGGGGGCGCAGCCCCAGCATTTT.

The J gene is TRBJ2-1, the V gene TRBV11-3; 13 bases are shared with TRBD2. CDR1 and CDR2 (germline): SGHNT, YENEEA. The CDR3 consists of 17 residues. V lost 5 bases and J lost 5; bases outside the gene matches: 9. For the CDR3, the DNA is TGTGCCAGCAGCCCTCGACTAGCGGGGGGTCTAGACAATGAGCAGTTCTTC. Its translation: CASSPRLAGGLDNEQFF.

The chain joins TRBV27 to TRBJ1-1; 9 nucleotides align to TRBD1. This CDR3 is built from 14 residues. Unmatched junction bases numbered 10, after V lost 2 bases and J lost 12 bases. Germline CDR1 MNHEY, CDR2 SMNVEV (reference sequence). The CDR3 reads CASSLGARDRDTFF. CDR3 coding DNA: TGTGCCAGCAGTTTAGGGGCCCGGGACAGGGATACTTTCTTT.